These 24 T cell receptor beta chains share one sample of origin, sequenced in a study of blood T cell repertoires in COVID-19. Data came from immunoSEQ multiplex PCR; TCRdb stores just in-frame clones and leaves some out. This sample carries about 220,000 clones, 80% to 85% of them seen once, and the ten largest clones take 3% to 3.5%. The sample comprised peripheral blood. All receptors derive from a woman aged 30 to 39 who had recovered from COVID-19.

The chain recombines TRBV28 with TRBJ1-1, with D unresolved. The CDR3 is 13 amino acids. V was pared by 6 bases and J by 0 bases, with 8 bases between. Germline CDR1 reads MDHEN; CDR2 reads SYDVKM. The CDR3 loop is CASSQEMNTEAFF. In DNA form, the CDR3 reads TGTGCCAGCAGCCAAGAGATGAACACTGAAGCTTTCTTT.

The chain is built from TRBV7-2 and TRBJ2-3, with 13 nucleotides matching TRBD2. The V gene's germline CDR1 is SGHTA and CDR2 FQGNSA. After removal of 1 base from V and 4 bases from J, the junction contained 11 bases not matched to a gene. CDR3 length: 19 amino acids. The CDR3: CASSLGTSGSGPLADTQYF. The CDR3 DNA follows: TGTGCCAGCAGCTTAGGGACTAGCGGGAGTGGCCCCCTCGCAGATACGCAGTATTTT.

V gene TRBV28 combines with J gene TRBJ1-5, with TRBD1 identical over 7 bases. Trimming at V came to 7 bases and at J to 0 bases, leaving 9 bases not matched to a gene. This CDR3 comprises 16 residues. Germline CDR1 and CDR2: MDHEN and SYDVKM. The CDR3 DNA reads as TGTGCCAGCATCAATGGGGGACAGAATAGCAATCAGCCCCAGCATTTT. Translation gives CASINGGQNSNQPQHF.

The chain links TRBV6-5 to TRBJ2-2; D might be TRBD1 (5 bases). V lost 5 bases and J 5 bases, leaving 9 bases between the germline ends. This CDR3 is built from 13 residues. Germline V lookup: CDR1 MNHEY, CDR2 SVGAGI. For the CDR3, the DNA is TGTGCCAGCAGTCGCCAGGGAACCGGGGAGCTGTTTTTT. Translation gives CASSRQGTGELFF.

The chain recombines TRBV30 with TRBJ2-7; TRBD2 aligns across 7 bases. Per germline, CDR1 GTSNPN and CDR2 SVGIG (reference sequence). V lost 0 bases to trimming and J lost 2 bases; unmatched junction nucleotides: 4. This CDR3 is built from 14 residues. CDR3 loop: CAWSVRGVTYEQYF. In nucleotides, the CDR3 is TGTGCCTGGAGTGTACGGGGGGTAACCTACGAGCAGTACTTC.

This chain joins TRBV6-1 and TRBJ2-7; a weak D match, TRBD1 (6 bases). CDR3 length: 16 residues. Germline V gives CDR1 MNHNS, CDR2 SASEGT. V gave up 4 bases and J gave up 0 bases, with 16 bases separating them. This CDR3 is CASSALGTPSSYEQYF. In nucleotides, the CDR3 is TGTGCCAGCAGTGCTCTCGGGACACCGAGCTCCTACGAGCAGTACTTC.

The chain uses TRBV6-5 and TRBJ1-1, with 8 bases identical to TRBD1. CDR1 MNHEY and CDR2 SVGAGI come from the germline V gene. This CDR3 spans 15 amino acids. With 5 bases clipped from V and 0 bases from J, the junction kept 5 bases outside the gene matches. The CDR3, as DNA: TGTGCCAGCAGTCCCCAGGGGGCGATGAACACTGAAGCTTTCTTT. It specifies CASSPQGAMNTEAFF.

The J gene is TRBJ2-1, the V gene TRBV5-5; D gene uncertain. CDR3 length: 12 residues. Trimming left V 4 bases short and J 9 bases short, with 11 bases between. Germline V gives CDR1 SGHKS, CDR2 YYEKEE (reference sequence). The chain's CDR3 is CASSLITGEQFF. The CDR3 DNA sequence: TGTGCCAGCAGCCTGATCACCGGTGAGCAGTTCTTC. The whole variable domain, filled in from reference TRBV5-5 and TRBJ2-1, reads DAGVTQSPTHLIKTRGQQVTLRCSPISGHKSVSWYQQVLGQGPQFIFQYYEKEERGRGNFPDRFSARQFPNYSSELNVNALLLGDSALYLCASSLITGEQFFGPGTRLTVL.

The chain uses TRBV2 and TRBJ1-1; D possibly corresponds to TRBD1 (6 bases). CDR3 size: 13 residues. V lost 8 bases, J lost 0 bases, and 10 bases lay in between. The V gene's germline CDR1 is SNHLY and CDR2 FYNNEI. CDR3 in DNA: TGTGCCAGCTATGGACAGCTGAACACTGAAGCTTTCTTT. This codes for CASYGQLNTEAFF.

This chain links TRBV5-6 with TRBJ2-6; D is possibly TRBD2 (5 bases). With 6 bases removed from V and 0 bases from J, the gap between germline ends came to 10 bases. The CDR3 is 15 residues long. Germline lookup yields CDR1 SGHDT and CDR2 YYEEEE. The CDR3 here is CASTFGVSGANVLTF. In DNA, the CDR3 is TGTGCCAGCACCTTCGGGGTCTCTGGGGCCAACGTCCTGACTTTC.

The chain carries TRBV2 and TRBJ1-5; 9 nucleotides match TRBD1. Trimming took 6 bases from V and 1 from J; bases not matched to a gene: 10. CDR3 length: 17 amino acids. Germline loops: CDR1 SNHLY, CDR2 FYNNEI. The CDR3 region is CASRPPQGARSNQPQHF. CDR3 in DNA: TGTGCCAGCAGGCCCCCACAGGGGGCAAGAAGCAATCAGCCCCAGCATTTT.

The V call is TRBV7-3, the J call TRBJ2-2; 7 positions agree with TRBD2. The CDR3 covers 16 residues. V was clipped by 0 bases and J by 1 base; unmatched bases: 2. CDR1 is SGHTA, CDR2 FQGTGA, per germline. The CDR3 DNA follows: TGTGCCAGCAGCTTAACGCCTAGCGGGAACACCGGGGAGCTGTTTTTT. Its translation is CASSLTPSGNTGELFF. The full variable domain, rest sourced from reference TRBV7-3 and TRBJ2-2, is GAGVSQTPSNKVTEKGKYVELRCDPISGHTALYWYRQSLGQGPEFLIYFQGTGAADDSGLPNDRFFAVRPEGSVSTLKIQRTERGDSAVYLCASSLTPSGNTGELFFGEGSRLTVL.

The chain employs TRBV2 and TRBJ2-7; 9 positions match TRBD1. The CDR3 sequence is 13 residues long. V lost 3 bases, J lost 7 bases, and 4 bases stayed unmatched. Germline V gene data show CDR1 as SNHLY and CDR2 as FYNNEI. The CDR3 DNA reads as TGTGCCAGCAGTGACACAGGGGGCGCAGAGCAGTACTTC. It yields the protein CASSDTGGAEQYF.

This clone appeared a single time. The chain uses TRBV11-2 and TRBJ1-6; D remains ambiguous. V lost 5 bases, J lost 9 bases, and 23 bases lay in between. CDR3 length equals 17 residues. The germline CDR1 and CDR2 sequences are SGHAT and FQNNGV. The CDR3 bases are TGTGCCAGCAGCCCCTCTCCGGCCAACGGGTACGGTTCACCCCTCCACTTT. Its translation: CASSPSPANGYGSPLHF.

This clone appeared a few times. The chain recombines TRBV27 with TRBJ2-1; tentatively, D is TRBD1 (6 bases). Germline CDR1 is MNHEY and CDR2 is SMNVEV (reference sequence). The V end was cut by 10 bases, the J end by 2 bases, with 15 bases between. CDR3 length: 14 residues. This CDR3 is CATSLRDTYNEQFF. The CDR3 region has the DNA TGTGCCACCTCTCTGAGGGACACCTACAATGAGCAGTTCTTC.

J is TRBJ1-1 and V is TRBV28; D perhaps matches TRBD1 (6 bases). Germline lookup yields CDR1 MDHEN and CDR2 SYDVKM. The CDR3 loop spans 14 amino acids. The V end was cut by 4 bases, the J end by 0 bases, with 9 bases between. The CDR3 loop reads CASSSTGMNTEAFF. CDR3 coding DNA: TGTGCCAGCAGTTCCACAGGGATGAACACTGAAGCTTTCTTT. The variable domain in full, with the rest retrieved from reference TRBV28 and TRBJ1-1, is DVKVTQSSRYLVKRTGEKVFLECVQDMDHENMFWYRQDPGLGLRLIYFSYDVKMKEKGDIPEGYSVSREKKERFSLILESASTNQTSMYLCASSSTGMNTEAFFGQGTRLTVV.

The rearrangement links TRBV2 to TRBJ1-5; 7 bases agree with TRBD1. This CDR3 contains 14 residues. Unmatched junction bases numbered 9, after V lost 6 bases and J lost 7 bases. CDR1 and CDR2 (germline): SNHLY, FYNNEI. In DNA, the CDR3 is TGTGCCAGCAGCCCTCGGGACAGCCGACAGCCCCAGCATTTT. It translates to CASSPRDSRQPQHF.

The chain couples TRBV28 to TRBJ2-2, with 7 positions matching TRBD1. The CDR3 consists of 13 residues. Germline values: CDR1 MDHEN, CDR2 SYDVKM. The trim removed 5 bases at V and 6 bases at J, leaving 3 bases unmatched. The CDR3 loop is CASSQTGSGELFF. The DNA for the CDR3 is TGTGCCAGCAGTCAGACAGGGTCCGGGGAGCTGTTTTTT.

This sequence joins TRBV12-3 or TRBV12-4 and TRBJ2-1; tentative D call: TRBD1 (5 bases). Trimming cost V 2 bases and J 5 bases, with 7 bases left between them. CDR3 length: 13 amino acids. In DNA form, the CDR3 reads TGTGCCAGCAGTTTAAGACAGAACAATGAGCAGTTCTTC. The encoded protein is CASSLRQNNEQFF.

The chain links TRBV19 to TRBJ1-5, with D perhaps TRBD1 (5 bases). The V gene lost 3 bases and the J gene lost 3 bases, with 12 bases spanning the gap. The CDR3 is made up of 15 amino acids. Germline values: CDR1 LNHDA, CDR2 SQIVND (reference sequence). CDR3 nucleotides: TGTGCCAGTAGTATCCCAGGGCGCTCCAATCAGCCCCAGCATTTT. Translating gives CASSIPGRSNQPQHF.

This chain connects TRBV30 to TRBJ1-5; D is perhaps TRBD1 (5 bases). Germline lookup yields CDR1 GTSNPN and CDR2 SVGIG (reference sequence). V lost 1 base to trimming and J lost 9 bases, with 16 bases between them. The CDR3 is 14 residues long. The CDR3 reads CAWSGSGGGTPQHF. CDR3 bases: TGTGCCTGGAGTGGGTCGGGCGGGGGTACGCCCCAGCATTTT.

The V and J genes are TRBV4-1 and TRBJ2-5; 15 bases agree with TRBD2. In germline, CDR1 is MGHRA, CDR2 YSYEKL. The CDR3 contains 16 residues. The V and J ends lost 4 bases and 5 bases, in that order; junction bases with no gene match: 5. This CDR3 is CASSRGLAGGDETQYF. The CDR3 coding sequence is TGCGCCAGCAGCCGAGGACTAGCGGGAGGGGATGAGACCCAGTACTTC.

V is TRBV27 and J is TRBJ1-5, with D possibly being TRBD1 (6 bases). V was trimmed by 4 bases and J by 6 bases, leaving 10 bases between them. The CDR3 has 13 amino acids. Germline V gene lookup returns CDR1 MNHEY and CDR2 SMNVEV (reference sequence). This CDR3 is CASSSTGLQPQHF. The DNA for the CDR3 is TGTGCCAGCAGTTCCACAGGGCTTCAGCCCCAGCATTTT.

This chain uses TRBV5-4 with TRBJ2-7; maybe TRBD2 (7 bases). V lost 5 bases and J 5 bases, leaving 20 bases between the germline ends. The CDR3 consists of 15 residues. CDR1 is SGHNT and CDR2 is YYREEE in the germline V gene (reference sequence). The CDR3 region has the DNA TGTGCCAGCAGACCAGGGGCGGGAGCGGGAAACGAGCAGTACTTC. Residues: CASRPGAGAGNEQYF.